This T cell receptor beta chain was sequenced during a study of blood T cell repertoires in COVID-19. Overall study: COVID-19 samples from acute and convalescent phases originated in the United States, Italy and Spain.

V was clipped by 5 bases and J by 0 bases; unmatched bases: 12. CDR1 and CDR2 (germline): LGHDT, YNNKEL (reference sequence). The CDR3 covers 18 residues. Produced via immunoSEQ multiplex PCR; TCRdb's table is partial and in-frame only. The sample includes 220,000 or so clones, around 90% of them seen just once. The V gene is TRBV3-1 (or the pseudogene TRBV3-2), the J gene TRBJ1-4; 7 bases are a match to TRBD1. The receptor was isolated from a man younger than 40 who had been exposed to COVID-19. Sequencing used PBMCs or T cells enriched from blood (not recorded which). Here the CDR3 reads CASSSGQHLHATNEKLFF. DNA for the CDR3: TGTGCCAGCAGCTCGGGACAGCACTTACATGCAACTAATGAAAAACTGTTTTTT.